Below, one TCR beta chain is given with its context. The antigen this receptor binds is unknown. Qualities for individual bases were not recorded, and no much larger clone is one base off. TCRbeta CDR3 regions were amplified from genomic DNA by means of the immunoSEQ Assay, a bias-controlled multiplex PCR. The authors' pipeline ran thus. Nucleated cell counts per sample were estimated from amplification of reference gene primers within the assay. Sequence reads were collapsed and filtered to measure the absolute abundance of every unique TCRbeta CDR3 rearrangement. Productive Simpson clonality was computed per sample as the square root of Simpson's diversity index over productive rearrangements. Not all clones reach the TCRdb copy of this immuneACCESS table, which keeps in-frame sequences only. Checked studies attribute under half of the gap to unresolved V genes and leave the rest unexplained. V, J and clone size derive from that table, while D and trimming were established from the DNA sequence. The sample table shows under 300,000 clones, and around 86% are seen once. About 3% of the sample lies in the top ten.

The junction shows trimming of 5 bases on V and 1 base on J, and the gene matches do not reach 8 bases of it. The CDR3 has 17 amino acids, counting the end cysteine and phenylalanine. The entry retains the CDR3 DNA only, 51 bases that are in frame from base 1. According to the germline V gene (reference sequence), CDR1 reads LNHDA and CDR2 reads SQIVND. These data come from a study of blood T cell repertoires in COVID-19 (TCRdb year 2020). With regard to the full study: Samples from collaborators originated in the United States, Italy and Spain and spanned both the acute and convalescent phases of COVID-19. The prospective study material was composed of cDNA or gDNA derived from T cells, B-cell-depleted T cells, or PBMCs. Deeply sampled blood TCRbeta repertoires from subjects exposed to, actively infected with, or recovered from COVID-19 were included in the dataset. A freely available public database, intended as a resource for researchers studying the immune response to SARS-CoV-2, is where the repertoires were released. Samples were obtained from the ongoing ImmuneRACE study (first 160 participants) and from 1,254 subjects provided by 6 global collaborators. A de-identified subject ID, COVID-19 status, age in years and sex were almost always included in the sample metadata. Where available, HLA class I and class II types were obtained from metadata supplied by the sample provider rather than from assay-based typing. The paper's findings and limits, for the study overall: Clinical and demographic metadata were provided uncurated, with the amount varying by source and participant.

Whole blood was collected in K2EDTA tubes by collaborating institutions according to the institutions' own protocols. For TCRbeta analysis, collaborators shipped samples in one of three forms: frozen whole blood, isolated PBMCs, or DNA extracted from either of those sample types. The V gene is TRBV19 and the J gene is TRBJ2-3, and TRBD2 aligns with 11 junction nucleotides. Sequenced: peripheral blood. This TCR was recovered from a woman younger than 45 with active or convalescent COVID-19. The DNA is as follows: TGTGCCAGTAGTGCTCAGGGACTAGCGGTAGGCACAGATACGCAGTATTTT. Its translation reads: CASSAQGLAVGTDTQYF.